Below, one T cell receptor (beta chain) is given with its context. Its matching antigen is unknown. V lost 7 bases and J 3 bases, leaving 18 bases between the germline ends. The CDR3 consists of 16 residues. Germline CDR1 reads MDHEN; CDR2 reads SYDVKM. This sample is drawn from a study of T cells in Graves' hyperthyroidism and ophthalmopathy. Overall study results and limits: Most expanded thyroid clonotypes above 0.001 recurred in blood. Ophthalmopathy and stable hyperthyroidism were told apart by a 13 V-J model.

For the diagnoses, clinical symptoms, serum thyroxine and TRAb, thyroid ultrasound and orbital computed tomography were used. Fresh peripheral blood, around 9.5 ml, yielded the PBMCs. RNA transcripts yielded amplified TCR beta CDR3 regions. Initially, a first-round RT-PCR of the TCR CDR3 employed the HTBI primer set. TCRdb analysed the multiplex PCR reads with MiXCR anew, one entry per CDR3 protein. The table lists around 690,000 distinct CDR3 sequences, around 16% of them singletons. This clonotype originated in a man over 45 with Graves' hyperthyroidism. Sequencing input: blood. V gene TRBV28 combines with J gene TRBJ1-4; no clear D gene. The CDR3 here is CASTHRAWEPNEKLFF. CDR3 nucleotides: TGTGCCAGCACCCATAGGGCTTGGGAGCCTAATGAAAAACTGTTTTTT.